This T cell receptor (beta chain) emerged from a study of neoadjuvant anti-PD-1 for oral cavity cancer. Whole-study context: Before surgery, most patients got three to four biweekly 3 mg/kg nivolumab doses. Patients without progression received a fourth nivolumab dose around day 43, then surgical resection on days 50-56. Study outcomes and limitations: Pretreatment Treg/Th17 ratio correlated inversely with post-treatment tumor clonality. Post-treatment tumors with larger preexisting clones showed more shrinkage.

Method: immunoSEQ multiplex PCR; TCRdb's copy keeps in-frame clones and lacks some. Counted here are 9,500 to 15,000 clones, about 67% occurring once; the ten biggest clones make up 6.8%. The CDR3 is made up of 16 amino acids. Germline CDR1 reads SGDLS; CDR2 reads YYNGEE. Germline trimming cut 3 bases from V and 2 bases from J; bases unmatched to any gene: 8. With respect to this clone: Its antigen is undetermined.

This clonotype originated in a person aged 35 to 85 with oral cavity squamous cell carcinoma. The donor label of this sample is uncertain. The source was tumor tissue, collected before nivolumab (anti-PD-1) treatment. This chain joins TRBV9 and TRBJ1-1, with 9 bases aligning to TRBD1. The CDR3 is CASSGDRDKGNTEAFF. Here the CDR3 DNA reads TGTGCCAGCAGCGGGGACAGGGACAAAGGAAACACTGAAGCTTTCTTT.